This TCR beta chain comes out of a study of T cells in Graves' hyperthyroidism and ophthalmopathy (dated by TCRdb to about 2019). Turning to the overall study: Peripheral blood was collected at initial diagnosis, before any treatment. A discovery cohort of around 98 patients, roughly 45 with Graves' ophthalmopathy and 55 to 60 with stable Graves' hyperthyroidism, was used to find distinguishing TCR V-J signatures. Whether ophthalmopathy could be predicted prospectively was tested in an independent validation cohort made up of under 20 hyperthyroidism patients plus 17 patients who later progressed to ophthalmopathy. The roughly 91 discovery patients were randomly split 7:3 into training and test sets. In addition, the study compared T-cell repertoires in thyroid tissue and in blood from about six Graves' hyperthyroidism patients. Once sampling was done, hyperthyroidism patients were given methimazole at a starting dose of 30 mg daily, whereas ophthalmopathy patients were given high-dose intravenous methylprednisolone. The paper reports TCR Vbeta CDR3 sequencing of over 130 peripheral blood samples: approximately 41 ophthalmopathy, some 80 hyperthyroidism and 17 progressor patients.

Ophthalmopathy patients had moderately to severely active disease, with a Clinical Activity Score of 3 or more, a NOSPECS grade of 4 or more, and a disease duration of less than 3 months. Any patient with an uncontrolled infection, another autoimmune disease, pregnancy or lactation was excluded. Clinical symptoms, serum thyroxine and TRAb, thyroid ultrasound, and orbital computed tomography formed the basis for the diagnoses. PBMCs were separated from under 12 ml of fresh peripheral blood using Ficoll-Paque density gradient centrifugation. Trizol reagent was used to extract total RNA, and RNA quality was then checked on an Agilent 2100 Bioanalyzer. TCR beta CDR3 regions were amplified from RNA transcripts. A first-round RT-PCR of the TCR CDR3 used the HTBI primer set with the Qiagen OneStep RT-PCR kit. A second multiplex PCR round built the libraries, followed by size selection and purification. Paired-end sequencing of the libraries was performed with 100 bp reads on an Illumina HiSeq2000. The original pipeline was this. SOAPnuke was used to process the raw data, with reads discarded if the reads contained adapters or uncalled bases, had a mean Phred below 15, or lacked an exact constant-primer or identifier match. COPE v1.2.5 was used to merge the high-quality paired reads, and each unique nucleotide sequence was defined as a clonotype. MiTCR v1.1 was used to align the clonotypes against IMGT TRBV, TRBD and TRBJ reference segments. Only V-J combinations with frequency above 0.0001, covering 99% to 99.2% of repertoires, were analysed. A TCS score was defined as the ratio between F50 (clonal expansion) and ExV (chaos), using BLOSUM62-based TCRdist between CDR3 peptides within each V-J. Welch's t-statistics and random forest reduced roughly 540 V-J features to 10 to 15, which were used in a naive Bayes classifier (R e1071). The public reads were quality trimmed at Q25 with fastp and then assembled into clones with MiXCR by TCRdb, keeping productive beta chains. When rows share a CDR3 protein, they turn into one entry using the most common DNA and genes. TCRdb, not the original authors, processed these V and J calls. Across this sample there are over 500,000 distinct CDR3 sequences, with around 16% seen only once. Jointly, the top ten make up 25% to 30% of the sample.

Relative to germline, V is missing 1 base and J is missing 1 base, with 11 bases of the junction outside any gene match. CDR1 SGHTA and CDR2 FQGTGA were looked up in the germline V gene. From the cysteine through the phenylalanine, the CDR3 covers 19 amino acids. CDR3 DNA only is kept here, 57 bases in frame from base 1. With respect to this clonotype: Its cognate antigen has yet to be identified. The input lacks base qualities; no much larger clone sits a single base away.

The full study reports these points: In cross-validation, a model built on a 13 V-J signature told ophthalmopathy apart from stable hyperthyroidism with over 85% sensitivity and around 83% specificity, and in testing the same model reached 80%/75%. In validation, progression to ophthalmopathy was predicted by the model with 65% to 71% sensitivity and 72% to 85% specificity, a median of approximately 6.5 months before onset. Sample size was not statistically predetermined, and blinding of investigators to group allocation was not performed. Most expanded thyroid clonotypes (frequency above 0.001) were also detected in blood, suggesting blood repertoires may reflect thyroid immune responses.

The sequence was collected from a woman in her 30s with Graves' ophthalmopathy. The chain employs TRBV7-3 and TRBJ2-3, with 10 bases in between that match TRBD1. The sequencing sample was made of blood. The base sequence is TGTGCCAGCAGCTTAAAGTCCCGGGACAGGGGTAGTGGCACAGATACGCAGTATTTT. This gives the protein CASSLKSRDRGSGTDTQYF.